This T cell receptor (beta chain) comes out of a study of cytomegalovirus exposure and HLA in healthy donors. Overall study context: Later analysis reported that the approximately 120 validation repertoires shared the platform of the roughly 630 first-cohort repertoires. Study results and limitations: In the 120 validation repertoires, about 95% of cluster scores exceeded 0, per a later analysis. Researchers counted some 150 TCR beta chains as cytomegalovirus-associated. Three chains tied to CMV proved CMV antigen-specific in vitro.

Regarding this clone: What it binds is not known.

Trimming removed 2 bases from V and 0 bases from J; junction bases left unmatched: 3. Germline V gene data show CDR1 as GTSNPN and CDR2 as SVGIG (reference sequence). This CDR3 has 15 amino acids. The table came from immunoSEQ multiplex PCR; TCRdb's copy has only in-frame clones and leaves some out. This repertoire shows almost 200,000 clones, roughly three quarters found once; its top ten account for about 1.2%. The clonotype comes from a woman in her 30s in good health and CMV-seronegative. Sequenced: PBMCs. The J gene is TRBJ2-3, the V gene TRBV30; 9 positions agree with TRBD1. This CDR3 is CAWSSQGASTDTQYF. The CDR3 DNA follows: TGTGCCTGGAGTTCACAGGGGGCCAGCACAGATACGCAGTATTTT. The full variable domain, in which reference TRBV30 and TRBJ2-3 provide the parts outside the CDR3, is SQTIHQWPATLVQPVGSPLSLECTVEGTSNPNLYWYRQAAGRGLQLLFYSVGIGQISSEVPQNLSASRPQDRQFILSSKKLLLSDSGFYLCAWSSQGASTDTQYFGPGTRLTVL.